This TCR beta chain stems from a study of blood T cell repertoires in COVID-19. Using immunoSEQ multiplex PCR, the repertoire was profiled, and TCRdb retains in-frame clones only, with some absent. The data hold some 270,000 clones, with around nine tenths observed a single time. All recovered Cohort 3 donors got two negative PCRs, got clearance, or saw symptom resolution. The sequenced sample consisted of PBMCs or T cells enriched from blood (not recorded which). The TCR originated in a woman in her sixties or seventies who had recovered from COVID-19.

CDR3 loop: CASSRDTLYEQYF. The CDR3 nucleotides are TGTGCCAGCAGCCGGGACACCCTTTACGAGCAGTACTTC. The rearrangement uses TRBV27 and TRBJ2-7; weak D call: TRBD1 (6 bases). The CDR3 is made up of 13 amino acids. Deletions cut 6 bases from V and 4 bases from J, with 13 bases between. Germline loops: CDR1 MNHEY, CDR2 SMNVEV (reference sequence).